This T cell receptor beta chain stems from a study of patients and donors after allogeneic stem cell transplantation. V lost 5 bases and J 5 bases, leaving 21 bases between the germline ends. The CDR3 spans 16 residues. Germline CDR1 SEHNR, CDR2 FQNEAQ (reference sequence). TCRdb reanalysed the RT-PCR reads using MiXCR and keeps one entry per CDR3 protein. The table records roughly 880,000 distinct CDR3 sequences, over 15% of them present only once. Only a few counts were recorded for this clonotype. The chain couples TRBV7-9 to TRBJ2-5, with no clear D. Sequencing was done on a sample of blood, either unsorted or a sorted T cell fraction (not recorded which). The sequence was obtained from a human donor who was either an allogeneic HSCT recipient or a stem cell or donor lymphocyte infusion donor (not recorded which). It is not recorded whose cells these are; they may come from a transplant donor. CDR3 bases: TGTGCCAGCAGCCAAATGCCCAGCTCCCGCCGGGAGACCCAGTACTTC. Translated, it gives CASSQMPSSRRETQYF.